A selection of T cell receptor beta chains follows, all from one sample in a study of Ad26.COV2.S vaccination and SARS-CoV-2 variants. Libraries were prepared by immunoSEQ multiplex PCR; TCRdb keeps only in-frame clonotypes and omits some of them. The sample contains some 520,000 clones, about 83% of which appear only once. Here the sequenced sample was peripheral blood, taken in a trial of Ad26.COV2.S vaccine versus placebo. Every receptor here comes from a person aged 18-65 years who received the Ad26.COV2.S COVID-19 vaccine or a placebo. Each CDR3 is given with its conserved first and last residue. A D gene is named only where the DNA matches it firmly. Expanded clones get a size class; other rows say once, few or many, or leave the size out.

V gene,D gene,J gene,clone size,CDR3 DNA,CDR3 protein
TRBV19,TRBD1,TRBJ2-2,-,TGTGCCAGTAGTATAGGGGGGCCCAGGACAGGGAGGAGCGGGGAGCTGTTTTTT,CASSIGGPRTGRSGELFF
TRBV7-2,TRBD2,TRBJ2-4,once,TGTGCCAGCAGCACTGCGGGAGCAGCCTTAGCCAAAAACATTCAGTACTTC,CASSTAGAALAKNIQYF
TRBV7-2,-,TRBJ1-2,-,TGTGCCAGCAGCTTAAGTCCGGGACTATATGGCTACACCTTC,CASSLSPGLYGYTF
TRBV7-3,TRBD2,TRBJ2-1,-,TGTGCCAGCAGCTCCGGGACTAGCGGCAATGAGCAGTTCTTC,CASSSGTSGNEQFF
TRBV28,-,TRBJ1-5,-,TGTGCCAGCAGTCGGGACATCGGTCCTCAGCCCCAGCATTTT,CASSRDIGPQPQHF
TRBV5-1,-,TRBJ2-5,-,TGCGCCAGCAGCCTCGGGGCCGTGGGGAGACAAGAGACCCAGTACTTC,CASSLGAVGRQETQYF
TRBV28,-,TRBJ1-6,-,TGTGCCAGCAGTTTATCCCGTGAAAGGGATTCACCCCTCCACTTT,CASSLSRERDSPLHF
TRBV7-3,-,TRBJ2-3,-,TGTGCCAGCAGCCCACCGGGGGATAATACAGATACGCAGTATTTT,CASSPPGDNTDTQYF
TRBV5-1,-,TRBJ2-3,-,TGCGCCAGCAGCCCGGGACGTGGAGATACGCAGTATTTT,CASSPGRGDTQYF
TRBV5-6,-,TRBJ2-4,-,TGTGCCAGCAGCTTTAGCAAAAACATTCAGTACTTC,CASSFSKNIQYF
TRBV13,-,TRBJ1-6,-,TGTGCCAGCAGCTTAGGGCCTCCCAATTCACCCCTCCACTTT,CASSLGPPNSPLHF
TRBV29-1,TRBD1,TRBJ1-2,-,TGCAGCGTCGACACCACCGGGACAGGGTATGGCTACACCTTC,CSVDTTGTGYGYTF
TRBV19,-,TRBJ1-5,-,TGTGCCAGTAGTATACCCGCGGGACACGAGCATTTT,CASSIPAGHEHF
TRBV25-1,-,TRBJ1-6,-,TGTGCCAGCAGTGAATTGCACGTAAATTCACCCCTCCACTTT,CASSELHVNSPLHF
TRBV9,TRBD1,TRBJ2-2,-,TGTGCCAGCAGCGAACAGGGGGTCACCACCGGGGAGCTGTTTTTT,CASSEQGVTTGELFF
TRBV6-2/TRBV6-3,-,TRBJ2-1,-,TGTGCCAGCAGTTACTTGCGGCATTCTAGCGTGAACTACAATGAGCAGTTCTTC,CASSYLRHSSVNYNEQFF
TRBV5-4,-,TRBJ2-4,once,TGTGCCAGCAGCCCCGGTGGGGACATTCAGTACTTC,CASSPGGDIQYF
TRBV12-5,-,TRBJ2-1,-,TGTGCTAGTGGTTTAGAGCGCCGCTACAATGAGCAGTTCTTC,CASGLERRYNEQFF
TRBV29-1,-,TRBJ2-7,-,TGCAGCGCGGGACGGCGGGGCGAGCAGTACTTC,CSAGRRGEQYF
TRBV19,-,TRBJ2-1,-,TGTGCCAGTAGTACGACAGGTAATGAGCAGTTCTTC,CASSTTGNEQFF
TRBV28,-,TRBJ2-7,-,TGTGCCAGCAGCCTCAGGGGCGGGGGCCCATACGAGCAGTACTTC,CASSLRGGGPYEQYF
TRBV9,-,TRBJ1-2,-,TGTGCCAGCAGCGTAGAAAAGGCAGGGAACTATGGCTACACCTTC,CASSVEKAGNYGYTF
TRBV7-9,-,TRBJ1-3,-,TGTGCCAGCAGCTTATTAGGAGGTGGACAGATTCGCTCTGGAAACACCATATATTTT,CASSLLGGGQIRSGNTIYF
TRBV10-3,TRBD2,TRBJ2-1,-,TGTGCCTCGGGGGGAACCTACAATGAGCAGTTCTTC,CASGGTYNEQFF
TRBV5-1,TRBD2,TRBJ2-1,once,TGCGCCAGCAGCTTGGGAACTAGCGGGAGGCTCAATGAGCAGTTCTTC,CASSLGTSGRLNEQFF
TRBV10-2,-,TRBJ1-4,-,TGCGCCAGCAGTGAGTCGAGGGGATCAAGTGCAACTAATGAAAAACTGTTTTTT,CASSESRGSSATNEKLFF
TRBV29-1,TRBD2,TRBJ2-7,once,TGCAGCGTCCCGATCGGGGGGGCTCCCTACGAGCAGTACTTC,CSVPIGGAPYEQYF
TRBV30,-,TRBJ2-4,-,TGTGCCTGGAGTGCCTCCACAGGGAGGAACATTCAGTACTTC,CAWSASTGRNIQYF
TRBV30,-,TRBJ2-2,-,TGTGCCTGGAGTACCGGGACAGCGGGCTGGGGGGAGCTGTTTTTT,CAWSTGTAGWGELFF
TRBV5-5,-,TRBJ2-1,-,TGTGCCAGCAGCCCCCAGAGCTCCTACAATGAGCAGTTCTTC,CASSPQSSYNEQFF
TRBV9,-,TRBJ2-1,many,TGTGCCAGCAGCGTCGAGGATTTAACCTACAATGAGCAGTTCTTC,CASSVEDLTYNEQFF
TRBV19,TRBD1,TRBJ1-2,-,TGTGCCAGTAGTAACCCAAACGACAGGGGCTATGGCTACACCTTC,CASSNPNDRGYGYTF
TRBV7-8,-,TRBJ1-5,few,TGTGCCAGCAGCCGCAGAGGGGAGGGCAATCAGCCCCAGCATTTT,CASSRRGEGNQPQHF
TRBV28,-,TRBJ1-6,-,TGTGCCAGCAGTCTCATGACTGAGTCACCCCTCCACTTT,CASSLMTESPLHF
TRBV11-2,-,TRBJ1-4,-,TGTGCCAGCAGCAAAGGGACGTCTGAAAAACTGTTTTTT,CASSKGTSEKLFF
TRBV7-9,-,TRBJ2-7,-,TGTGCCAGCAGCCGAGGGGAACCCCCTTACGAGCAGTACTTC,CASSRGEPPYEQYF
TRBV13,-,TRBJ2-1,-,TGTGCCAGCAGCTTACCCCCAGGGAAATACAATGAGCAGTTCTTC,CASSLPPGKYNEQFF
TRBV24-1,-,TRBJ1-2,-,TGTGCCACCAGTGGGCACAAAAACTATGGCTACACCTTC,CATSGHKNYGYTF
TRBV9,TRBD2,TRBJ2-5,-,TGTGCCAGCAGCCCCTCCCCGGGACTAGCGGGAGAGACCCAGTACTTC,CASSPSPGLAGETQYF
TRBV20-1,-,TRBJ1-5,-,TGCAGTGCTAGTAAGGGGCGAGGAGAACAGCCCCAGCATTTT,CSASKGRGEQPQHF
TRBV2,TRBD2,TRBJ2-1,-,TGTGCCAGCAGCTCTCGGGGACTAGCGTGGAATGAGCAGTTCTTC,CASSSRGLAWNEQFF